These T cell receptor beta chains were read from a single sample in a study of beta chain features in type 1 diabetes. TCRdb keeps only in-frame clones here, not all; method: immunoSEQ multiplex PCR. The sample lists about 360,000 clones; approximately 12% were seen once. Sequencing was carried out using naive CD4+ T cells from blood. These receptors were obtained from a man between 18 and 29 years old in good health. CDR3s include the opening cysteine and the closing phenylalanine or tryptophan. D genes are given only for firm matches. The size of a clone is reported for some rows only, either as once, few or many, or as a class for expanded clones.

clone size	V gene	J gene	D gene	CDR3 protein	CDR3 DNA
few	TRBV28	TRBJ2-2	-	CASRGQLATGELFF	TGTGCCAGCAGGGGACAACTGGCCACCGGGGAGCTGTTTTTT
-	TRBV6-4	TRBJ2-3	TRBD1	CASREDRDTDTQYF	TGTGCCAGCAGAGAGGACAGGGACACAGATACGCAGTATTTT
few	TRBV10-3	TRBJ2-1	TRBD2	CAIQRDLSYNEQFF	TGTGCCATCCAGCGGGACCTCTCCTACAATGAGCAGTTCTTC
many	TRBV23-1	TRBJ2-1	-	CASSQSREQFF	TGCGCCAGCAGTCAATCTCGGGAGCAGTTCTTC
few	TRBV18	TRBJ2-6	TRBD2	CASSPRRRTSDTGANVLTF	TGTGCCAGCTCACCAAGGCGGAGGACTAGCGATACTGGGGCCAACGTCCTGACTTTC
few	TRBV15	TRBJ1-5	TRBD1	CATSRGQGNQPQHF	TGTGCCACCAGCAGAGGACAGGGTAATCAGCCCCAGCATTTT
few	TRBV4-1	TRBJ2-7	-	CASSQGPAIPSRDEQYF	TGCGCCAGCAGCCAAGGTCCGGCTATTCCGAGCCGGGACGAGCAGTACTTC
-	TRBV9	TRBJ2-5	-	CASSVDPGQETQYF	TGTGCCAGCAGCGTAGATCCAGGCCAAGAGACCCAGTACTTC
few	TRBV18	TRBJ2-1	-	CASSPSSGYNEQFF	TGTGCCAGCTCACCCAGCAGCGGGTACAATGAGCAGTTCTTC
-	TRBV18	TRBJ2-3	TRBD1	CASSVTGGDTQYF	TGTGCCAGCTCAGTTACAGGGGGAGATACGCAGTATTTT
-	TRBV13	TRBJ1-3	TRBD1	CASSFLDRGNTIYF	TGTGCCAGCAGCTTCCTGGACAGGGGAAACACCATATATTTT
-	TRBV10-3	TRBJ2-3	-	CAISGSADTQYF	TGTGCCATCTCTGGAAGCGCAGATACGCAGTATTTT
few	TRBV5-1	TRBJ1-5	-	CASSLVPGGNQPQHF	TGCGCCAGCAGCTTGGTACCAGGTGGAAATCAGCCCCAGCATTTT
few	TRBV30	TRBJ1-2	TRBD1	CAWISGQGVRGYTF	TGTGCCTGGATTTCCGGACAGGGGGTGCGTGGCTACACCTTC
-	TRBV28	TRBJ2-2	TRBD2	CASAPLAGRTGELFF	TGTGCCAGCGCCCCACTAGCGGGAAGGACCGGGGAGCTGTTTTTT
few	TRBV29-1	TRBJ2-7	TRBD1	CSVGTGQSYEQYF	TGCAGCGTCGGGACAGGGCAATCCTACGAGCAGTACTTC
-	TRBV5-1	TRBJ1-4	-	CASSSQPGQNEKLFF	TGCGCCAGCAGCTCGCAACCGGGACAAAATGAAAAACTGTTTTTT
-	TRBV25-1	TRBJ1-4	TRBD1	CASSELGTGHWYEKLFF	TGTGCCAGCAGTGAATTGGGGACAGGGCACTGGTATGAAAAACTGTTTTTT
-	TRBV5-6	TRBJ1-1	-	CASSLFGHKQGTEAFF	TGTGCCAGCAGCTTGTTCGGACACAAGCAGGGCACTGAAGCTTTCTTT
-	TRBV30	TRBJ1-3	-	CAWSARRTGLSGNTIYF	TGTGCCTGGAGTGCAAGACGTACAGGATTGTCTGGAAACACCATATATTTT
-	TRBV11-3	TRBJ2-1	TRBD1	CASSLEGDSNEQFF	TGTGCCAGCAGCTTAGAGGGGGACAGCAATGAGCAGTTCTTC
few	TRBV28	TRBJ2-1	TRBD2	CASSTSGSAREQFF	TGTGCCAGCAGTACTAGCGGGAGTGCCCGTGAGCAGTTCTTC
few	TRBV9	TRBJ1-3	-	CASSGILSGNTIYF	TGTGCCAGCAGCGGTATACTATCTGGAAACACCATATATTTT
-	TRBV4-3	TRBJ2-2	-	CASSQDFGGATGELFF	TGCGCCAGCAGCCAAGATTTTGGGGGGGCCACCGGGGAGCTGTTTTTT
few	TRBV5-1	TRBJ2-6	TRBD1	CASSTHQTGVSSGANVLTF	TGCGCCAGCAGCACTCACCAGACAGGGGTCTCCTCTGGGGCCAACGTCCTGACTTTC
-	TRBV5-4	TRBJ1-4	-	CASSLRSTLGEKLFF	TGTGCCAGCAGCTTGCGATCCACTCTCGGTGAAAAACTGTTTTTT
few	TRBV7-9	TRBJ1-5	-	CASSDSRRPDQPQHF	TGTGCCAGCAGCGACAGTCGGCGCCCAGATCAGCCCCAGCATTTT
few	TRBV15	TRBJ1-4	TRBD1	CATSTRRQGNNEKLFF	TGTGCCACCAGCACCCGAAGACAGGGTAACAATGAAAAACTGTTTTTT
few	TRBV15	TRBJ2-5	-	CATSRVSETQYF	TGTGCCACCAGCAGAGTCTCCGAGACCCAGTACTTC
few	TRBV5-1	TRBJ2-1	TRBD2	CASSPPSGIAYNEQFF	TGCGCCAGCAGCCCCCCTAGCGGGATAGCCTACAATGAGCAGTTCTTC
few	TRBV30	TRBJ2-3	TRBD1	CAWSRQGSMVTQYF	TGTGCCTGGAGTCGACAGGGGAGTATGGTTACGCAGTATTTT
-	TRBV29-1	TRBJ1-5	-	CSVEAGGDQPQHF	TGCAGCGTTGAAGCGGGGGGGGATCAGCCCCAGCATTTT
few	TRBV30	TRBJ2-7	-	CAWSKRQAYEQYF	TGTGCCTGGAGTAAAAGGCAGGCCTACGAGCAGTACTTC
-	TRBV28	TRBJ2-7	-	CASSLARQTWGQYF	TGTGCCAGCAGTTTAGCGAGACAGACCTGGGGGCAGTACTTC
few	TRBV6-1	TRBJ2-5	TRBD2	CASSTVAGGPETQYF	TGTGCCAGCAGTACCGTAGCGGGAGGGCCAGAGACCCAGTACTTC
once	TRBV9	TRBJ2-2	-	CASSGTDPNTGELFF	TGTGCCAGCAGCGGTACAGATCCGAACACCGGGGAGCTGTTTTTT
few	TRBV6-5	TRBJ1-3	-	CASSYSTGSGNTIYF	TGTGCCAGCAGTTACTCCACGGGCTCTGGAAACACCATATATTTT
few	TRBV15	TRBJ2-6	-	CATSRDLQPSGANVLTF	TGTGCCACCAGCAGAGACTTACAGCCCTCTGGGGCCAACGTCCTGACTTTC
few	TRBV5-4	TRBJ1-1	-	CASSFVDNSEAFF	TGTGCCAGCAGCTTCGTAGACAATTCTGAAGCTTTCTTT
few	TRBV6-5	TRBJ1-6	-	CASSLLDSPLHF	TGTGCCAGCAGCTTACTAGATTCACCCCTCCACTTT
few	TRBV21-1	TRBJ1-1	-	CASSSKGRGGDEAFF	TGTGCCAGCAGCTCTAAAGGTAGGGGGGGTGACGAAGCTTTCTTT
-	TRBV9	TRBJ2-1	-	CASSPSSSEQFF	TGTGCCAGCAGCCCTAGTTCTAGTGAGCAGTTCTTC
-	TRBV5-4	TRBJ1-2	TRBD1	CASSSPDRGNYGYTF	TGTGCCAGCAGCTCCCCGGACAGGGGTAACTATGGCTACACCTTC
few	TRBV28	TRBJ1-6	TRBD1	CAIRSWDSNSPLHF	TGTGCCATACGGAGTTGGGACAGCAATTCACCCCTCCACTTT
-	TRBV5-1	TRBJ2-1	TRBD2	CASSFLADDNEQFF	TGCGCCAGCAGCTTCCTAGCGGACGACAATGAGCAGTTCTTC
-	TRBV2	TRBJ2-7	TRBD1	CASKVRTGAYEQYF	TGTGCCAGCAAGGTGCGGACAGGGGCCTACGAGCAGTACTTC
-	TRBV9	TRBJ2-3	-	CASSASLGFTDTQYF	TGTGCCAGCAGCGCCTCACTAGGTTTCACAGATACGCAGTATTTT